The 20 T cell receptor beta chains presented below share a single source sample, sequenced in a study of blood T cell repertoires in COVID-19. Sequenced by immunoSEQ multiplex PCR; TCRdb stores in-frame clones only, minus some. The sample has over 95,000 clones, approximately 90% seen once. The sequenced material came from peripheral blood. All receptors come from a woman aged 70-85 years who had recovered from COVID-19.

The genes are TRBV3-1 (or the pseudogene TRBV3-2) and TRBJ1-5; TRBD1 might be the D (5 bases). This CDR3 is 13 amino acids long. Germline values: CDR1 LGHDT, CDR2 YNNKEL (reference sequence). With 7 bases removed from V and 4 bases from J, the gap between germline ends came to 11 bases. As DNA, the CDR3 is TGTGCCAGCACCTCAGGGTCGAATCAGCCCCAGCATTTT. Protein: CASTSGSNQPQHF.

The CDR3 reads CASSTSLGQKGTEAFF. In DNA form, the CDR3 reads TGCGCCAGCAGCACTTCTCTAGGACAGAAAGGGACTGAAGCTTTCTTT. The chain joins TRBV5-1 to TRBJ1-1; maybe TRBD1 (6 bases). V was clipped by 4 bases and J by 5 bases, with 21 bases between them. The germline gives CDR1 SGHRS, CDR2 YFSETQ. This CDR3 comprises 16 residues. The entire variable domain, with the rest obtained from reference TRBV5-1 and TRBJ1-1, is as follows: KAGVTQTPRYLIKTRGQQVTLSCSPISGHRSVSWYQQTPGQGLQFLFEYFSETQRNKGNFPGRFSGRQFSNSRSEMNVSTLELGDSALYLCASSTSLGQKGTEAFFGQGTRLTVV.

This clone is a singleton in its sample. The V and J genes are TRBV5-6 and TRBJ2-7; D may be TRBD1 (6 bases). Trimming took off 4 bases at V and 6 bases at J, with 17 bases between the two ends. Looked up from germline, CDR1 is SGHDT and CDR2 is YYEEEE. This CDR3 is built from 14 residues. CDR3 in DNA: TGTGCCAGCAGCCGGATGAACAGGGTTGGCGAGCAGTACTTC. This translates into CASSRMNRVGEQYF.

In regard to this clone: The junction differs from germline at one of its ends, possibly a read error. This CDR3 reads CASRPTSGRTVIHF. The CDR3, as DNA: TGTGCCAGCAGGCCTACTAGCGGGAGAACCGTAATCCATTTT. The chain recombines TRBV28 with TRBJ2-3; 11 positions agree with TRBD2. Germline assignment: CDR1 MDHEN and CDR2 SYDVKM. The CDR3 extends over 14 amino acids.

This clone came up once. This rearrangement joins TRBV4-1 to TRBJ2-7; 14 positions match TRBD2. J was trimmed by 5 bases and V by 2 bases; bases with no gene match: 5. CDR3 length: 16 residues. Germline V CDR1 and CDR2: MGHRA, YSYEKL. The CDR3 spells CASSQMGLAGAHEQYF. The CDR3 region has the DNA TGCGCCAGCAGCCAAATGGGACTAGCGGGAGCCCACGAGCAGTACTTC.

DNA for the CDR3: TGTGCCAGCAGCTTCATGACGGCGGCCGGAGGGCTGACCCTCCACTTT. Protein: CASSFMTAAGGLTLHF. The genes are TRBV5-8 and TRBJ1-6; D uncertain. The CDR3 extends over 16 amino acids. Trimming removed 2 bases at V and 14 bases at J, with 23 bases between. CDR1 and CDR2 from the germline V gene are SGHTS and YDEGEE.

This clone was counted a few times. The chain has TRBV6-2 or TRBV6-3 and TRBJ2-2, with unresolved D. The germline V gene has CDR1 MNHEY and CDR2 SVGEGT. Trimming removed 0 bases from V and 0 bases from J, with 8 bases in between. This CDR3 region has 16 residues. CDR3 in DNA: TGTGCCAGCAGTTACTCCAGGCCCTCGAACACCGGGGAGCTGTTTTTT. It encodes CASSYSRPSNTGELFF.

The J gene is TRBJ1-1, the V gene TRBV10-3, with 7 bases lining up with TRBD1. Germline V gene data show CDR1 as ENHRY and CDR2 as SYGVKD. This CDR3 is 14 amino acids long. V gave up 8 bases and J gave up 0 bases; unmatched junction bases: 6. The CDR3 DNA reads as TGTGCCATCTCTACAGGGGCCATGAACACTGAAGCTTTCTTT. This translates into CAISTGAMNTEAFF.

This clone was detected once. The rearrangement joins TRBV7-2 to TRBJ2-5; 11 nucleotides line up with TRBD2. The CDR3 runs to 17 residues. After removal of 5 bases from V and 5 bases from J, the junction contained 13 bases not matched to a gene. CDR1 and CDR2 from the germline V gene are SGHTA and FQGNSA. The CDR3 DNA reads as TGTGCCAGCAGCCCCACTAGCGGGGGCCGCCATCGGGAGACCCAGTACTTC. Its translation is CASSPTSGGRHRETQYF.

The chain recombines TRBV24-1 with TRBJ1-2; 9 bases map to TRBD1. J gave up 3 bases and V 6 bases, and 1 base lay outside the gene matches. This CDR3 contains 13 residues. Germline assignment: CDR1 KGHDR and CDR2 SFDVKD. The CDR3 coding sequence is TGTGCCACCAGTCGGACAGGGGACTATGGCTACACCTTC. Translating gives CATSRTGDYGYTF.

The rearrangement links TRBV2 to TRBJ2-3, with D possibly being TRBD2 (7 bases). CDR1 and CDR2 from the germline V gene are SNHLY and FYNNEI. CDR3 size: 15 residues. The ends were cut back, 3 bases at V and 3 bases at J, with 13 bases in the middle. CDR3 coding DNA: TGTGCCAGCAGTGAGGTGGGGGGGCGGACAGATACGCAGTATTTT. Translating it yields CASSEVGGRTDTQYF. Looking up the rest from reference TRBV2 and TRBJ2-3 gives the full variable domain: EPEVTQTPSHQVTQMGQEVILRCVPISNHLYFYWYRQILGQKVEFLVSFYNNEISEKSEIFDDQFSVERPDGSNFTLKIRSTKLEDSAMYFCASSEVGGRTDTQYFGPGTRLTVL.

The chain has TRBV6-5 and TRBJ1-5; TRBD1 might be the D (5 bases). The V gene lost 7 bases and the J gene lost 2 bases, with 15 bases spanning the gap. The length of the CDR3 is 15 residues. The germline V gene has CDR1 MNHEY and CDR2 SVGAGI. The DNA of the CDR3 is TGTGCCAGCAAATTTCCCAGGGTAGGCAATCAGCCCCAGCATTTT. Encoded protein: CASKFPRVGNQPQHF.

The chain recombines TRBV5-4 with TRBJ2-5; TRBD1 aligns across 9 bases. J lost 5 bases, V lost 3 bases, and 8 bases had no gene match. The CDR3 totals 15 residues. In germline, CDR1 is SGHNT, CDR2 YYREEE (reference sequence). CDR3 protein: CASSSTGTGLETQYF. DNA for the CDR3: TGTGCCAGCAGCTCAACCGGGACAGGGTTGGAGACCCAGTACTTC.

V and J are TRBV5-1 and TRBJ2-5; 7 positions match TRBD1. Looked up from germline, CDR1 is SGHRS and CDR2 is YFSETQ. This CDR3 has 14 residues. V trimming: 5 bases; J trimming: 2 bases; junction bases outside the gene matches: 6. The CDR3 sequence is CASRRGQLQETQYF. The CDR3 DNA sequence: TGCGCCAGCAGACGGGGACAGCTACAAGAGACCCAGTACTTC.

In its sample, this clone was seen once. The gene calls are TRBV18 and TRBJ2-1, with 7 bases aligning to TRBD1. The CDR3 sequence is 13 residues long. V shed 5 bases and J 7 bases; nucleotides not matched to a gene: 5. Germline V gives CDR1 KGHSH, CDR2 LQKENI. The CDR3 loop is CASSMGQSNEQFF. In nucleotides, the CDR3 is TGTGCCAGCTCAATGGGACAGTCTAATGAGCAGTTCTTC.

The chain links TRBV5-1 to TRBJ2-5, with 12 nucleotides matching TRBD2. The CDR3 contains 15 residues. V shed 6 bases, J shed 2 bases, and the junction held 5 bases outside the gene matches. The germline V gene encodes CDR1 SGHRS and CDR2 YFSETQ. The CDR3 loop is CASTETSGGQETQYF. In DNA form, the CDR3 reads TGCGCCAGCACCGAGACTAGCGGGGGTCAAGAGACCCAGTACTTC.

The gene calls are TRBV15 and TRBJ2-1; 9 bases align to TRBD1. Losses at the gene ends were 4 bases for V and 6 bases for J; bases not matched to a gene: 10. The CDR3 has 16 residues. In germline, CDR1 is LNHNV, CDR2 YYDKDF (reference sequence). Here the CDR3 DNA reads TGTGCCACCAGCAAGCCCGGGACAGGGAGTTCCAATGAGCAGTTCTTC. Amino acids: CATSKPGTGSSNEQFF.

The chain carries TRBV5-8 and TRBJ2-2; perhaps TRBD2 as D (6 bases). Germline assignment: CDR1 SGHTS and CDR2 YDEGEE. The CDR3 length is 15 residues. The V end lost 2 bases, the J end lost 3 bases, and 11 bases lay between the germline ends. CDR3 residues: CASSFTGSYTGELFF. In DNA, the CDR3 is TGTGCCAGCAGCTTCACCGGGAGCTACACCGGGGAGCTGTTTTTT. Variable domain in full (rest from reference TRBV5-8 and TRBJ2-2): EAGVTQSPTHLIKTRGQQATLRCSPISGHTSVYWYQQALGLGLQFLLWYDEGEERNRGNFPPRFSGRQFPNYSSELNVNALELEDSALYLCASSFTGSYTGELFFGEGSRLTVL.

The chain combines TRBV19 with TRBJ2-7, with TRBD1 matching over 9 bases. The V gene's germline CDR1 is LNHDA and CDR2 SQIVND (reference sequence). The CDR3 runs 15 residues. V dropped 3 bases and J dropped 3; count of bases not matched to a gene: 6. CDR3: CASSMRDRAVYEQYF. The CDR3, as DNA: TGTGCCAGTAGTATGAGGGACAGGGCAGTCTACGAGCAGTACTTC.

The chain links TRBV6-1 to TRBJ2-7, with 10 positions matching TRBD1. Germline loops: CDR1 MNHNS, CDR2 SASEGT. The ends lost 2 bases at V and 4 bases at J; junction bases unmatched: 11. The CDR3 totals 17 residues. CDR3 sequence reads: CASSEWSSGQGDYEQYF. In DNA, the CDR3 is TGTGCCAGCAGTGAATGGTCTTCCGGACAGGGGGATTACGAGCAGTACTTC.